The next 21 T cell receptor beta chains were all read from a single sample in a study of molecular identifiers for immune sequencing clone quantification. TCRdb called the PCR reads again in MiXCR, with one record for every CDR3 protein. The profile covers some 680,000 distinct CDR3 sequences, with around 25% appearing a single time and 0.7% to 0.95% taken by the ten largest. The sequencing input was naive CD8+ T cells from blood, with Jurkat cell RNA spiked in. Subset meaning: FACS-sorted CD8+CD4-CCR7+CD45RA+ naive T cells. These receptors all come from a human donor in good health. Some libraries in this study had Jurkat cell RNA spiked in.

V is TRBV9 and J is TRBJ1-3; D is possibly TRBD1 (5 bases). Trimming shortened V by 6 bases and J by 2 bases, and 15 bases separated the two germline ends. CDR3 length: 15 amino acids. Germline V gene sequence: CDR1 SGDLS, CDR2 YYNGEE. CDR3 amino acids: CASTPGGTPGNTIYF. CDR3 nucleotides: TGTGCCAGCACCCCCGGAGGGACCCCTGGAAACACCATATATTTT.

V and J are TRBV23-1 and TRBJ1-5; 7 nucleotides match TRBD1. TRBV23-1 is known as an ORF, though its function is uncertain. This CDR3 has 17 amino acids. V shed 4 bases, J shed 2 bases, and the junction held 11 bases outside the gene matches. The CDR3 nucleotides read TGCGCCAGCAGTCCACACGACAGGGTTTACGGCAATCAGCCCCAGCATTTT. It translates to CASSPHDRVYGNQPQHF.

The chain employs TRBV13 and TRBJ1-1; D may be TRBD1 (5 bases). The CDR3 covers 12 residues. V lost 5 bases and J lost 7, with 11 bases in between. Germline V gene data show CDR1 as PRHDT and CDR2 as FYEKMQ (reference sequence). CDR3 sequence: CASSPTRVEAFF. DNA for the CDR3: TGTGCCAGCAGCCCGACCAGGGTTGAAGCTTTCTTT.

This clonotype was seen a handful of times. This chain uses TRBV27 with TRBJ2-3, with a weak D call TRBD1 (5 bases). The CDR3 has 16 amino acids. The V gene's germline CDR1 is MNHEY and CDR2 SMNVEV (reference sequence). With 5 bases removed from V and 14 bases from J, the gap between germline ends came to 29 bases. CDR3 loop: CASSPPGPFTTDTRYF. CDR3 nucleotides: TGTGCCAGCAGTCCCCCAGGGCCCTTCACCACAGATACACGGTATTTT.

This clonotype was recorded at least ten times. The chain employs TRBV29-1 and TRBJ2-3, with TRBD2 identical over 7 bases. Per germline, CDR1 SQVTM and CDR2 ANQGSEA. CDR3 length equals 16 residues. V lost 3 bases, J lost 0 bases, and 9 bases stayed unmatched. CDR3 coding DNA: TGCAGCGTTGATGATGTGGCTAGCGGAAGCACAGATACGCAGTATTTT. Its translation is CSVDDVASGSTDTQYF.

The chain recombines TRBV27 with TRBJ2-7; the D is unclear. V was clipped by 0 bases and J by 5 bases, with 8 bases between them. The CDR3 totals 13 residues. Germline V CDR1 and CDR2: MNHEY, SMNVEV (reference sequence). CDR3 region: CASSLSGSNEQYF. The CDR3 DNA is TGTGCCAGCAGTTTATCAGGGTCCAACGAGCAGTACTTC.

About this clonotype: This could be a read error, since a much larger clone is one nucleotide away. CDR3 sequence (DNA): TGTGCCAGCAGCCCCACCCGAGGAGGGTACATGAACACTGAAGCTTTCTTT. This codes for CASSPTRGGYMNTEAFF. The chain joins TRBV7-2 to TRBJ1-1, with no clear D. This CDR3 is 17 amino acids long. Germline-derived CDR1 and CDR2 are SGHTA and FQGNSA. Trimming left V 5 bases short and J 0 bases short, with 19 bases between. Full variable domain (remainder filled in from reference TRBV7-2 and TRBJ1-1): GAGVSQSPSNKVTEKGKDVELRCDPISGHTALYWYRQSLGQGLEFLIYFQGNSAPDKSGLPSDRFSAERTGGSVSTLTIQRTQQEDSAVYLCASSPTRGGYMNTEAFFGQGTRLTVV.

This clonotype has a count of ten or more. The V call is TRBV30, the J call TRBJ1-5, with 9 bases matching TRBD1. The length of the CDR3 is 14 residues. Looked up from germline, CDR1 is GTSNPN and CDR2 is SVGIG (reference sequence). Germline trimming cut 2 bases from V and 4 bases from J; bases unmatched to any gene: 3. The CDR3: CAWSKGQGNQPQHF. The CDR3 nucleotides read TGTGCCTGGAGTAAGGGACAGGGAAATCAGCCCCAGCATTTT.

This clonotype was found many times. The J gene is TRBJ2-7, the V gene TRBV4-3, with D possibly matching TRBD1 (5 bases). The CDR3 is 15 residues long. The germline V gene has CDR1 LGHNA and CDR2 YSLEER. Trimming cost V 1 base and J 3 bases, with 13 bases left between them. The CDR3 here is CASSQGRAGFYEQYF. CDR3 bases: TGCGCCAGCAGCCAAGGCCGGGCAGGGTTCTACGAGCAGTACTTC.

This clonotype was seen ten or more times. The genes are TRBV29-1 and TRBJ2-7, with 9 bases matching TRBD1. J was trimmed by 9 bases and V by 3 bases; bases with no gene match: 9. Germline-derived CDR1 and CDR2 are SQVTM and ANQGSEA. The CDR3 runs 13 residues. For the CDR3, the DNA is TGCAGCGTTGAGGGGACAGGGTTGTTCGGGCAGTACTTC. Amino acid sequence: CSVEGTGLFGQYF.

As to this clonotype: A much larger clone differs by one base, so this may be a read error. The CDR3 protein is CASSKARGLNTGAFF. The DNA for the CDR3 is TGTGCCAGCAGCAAAGCGCGGGGTTTGAACACTGGAGCTTTCTTT. The V and J genes are TRBV21-1 and TRBJ1-1. TRBV21-1 is a pseudogene segment. The CDR3 covers 15 residues.

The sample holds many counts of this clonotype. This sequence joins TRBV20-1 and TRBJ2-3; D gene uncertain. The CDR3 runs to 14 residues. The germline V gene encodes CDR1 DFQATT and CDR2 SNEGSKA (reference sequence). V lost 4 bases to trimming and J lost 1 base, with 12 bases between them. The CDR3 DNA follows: TGCAGTGCTAAGCCTGTCGGTGGCACAGATACGCAGTATTTT. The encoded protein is CSAKPVGGTDTQYF.

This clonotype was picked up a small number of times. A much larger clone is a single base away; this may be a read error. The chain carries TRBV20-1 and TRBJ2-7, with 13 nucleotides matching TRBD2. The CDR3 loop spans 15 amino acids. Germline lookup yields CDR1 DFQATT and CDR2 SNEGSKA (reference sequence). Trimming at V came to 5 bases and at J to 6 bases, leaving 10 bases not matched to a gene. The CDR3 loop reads CSAGEGLAGVPEQYF. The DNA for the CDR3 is TGCAGTGCTGGGGAAGGACTAGCGGGAGTGCCCGAGCAGTACTTC.

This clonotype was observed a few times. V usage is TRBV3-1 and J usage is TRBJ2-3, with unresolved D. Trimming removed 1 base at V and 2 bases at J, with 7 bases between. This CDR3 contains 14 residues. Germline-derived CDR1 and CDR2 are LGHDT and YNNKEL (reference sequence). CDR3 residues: CASSQGEATDTQYF. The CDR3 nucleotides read TGTGCCAGCAGCCAAGGTGAGGCCACAGATACGCAGTATTTT.

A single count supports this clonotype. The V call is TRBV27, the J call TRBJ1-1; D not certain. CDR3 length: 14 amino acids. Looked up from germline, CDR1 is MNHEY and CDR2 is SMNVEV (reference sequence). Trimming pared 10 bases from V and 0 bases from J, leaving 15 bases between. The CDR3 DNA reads TGTGCCACAGCATCCCTTTTCATGAACACTGAAGCTTTCTTT. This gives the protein CATASLFMNTEAFF.

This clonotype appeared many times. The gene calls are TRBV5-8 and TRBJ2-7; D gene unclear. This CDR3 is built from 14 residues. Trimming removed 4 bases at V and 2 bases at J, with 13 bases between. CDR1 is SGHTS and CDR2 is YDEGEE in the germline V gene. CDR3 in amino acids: CASSVNPGAYEQYF. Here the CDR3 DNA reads TGTGCCAGCAGCGTAAACCCCGGCGCCTACGAGCAGTACTTC.

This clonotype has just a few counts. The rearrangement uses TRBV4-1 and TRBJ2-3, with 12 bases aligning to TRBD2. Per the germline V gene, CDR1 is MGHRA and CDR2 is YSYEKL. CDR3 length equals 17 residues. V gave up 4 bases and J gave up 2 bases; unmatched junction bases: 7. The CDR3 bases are TGCGCCAGCAGCCGCGCGACTAGCGGGGGAGACACAGATACGCAGTATTTT. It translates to CASSRATSGGDTDTQYF.

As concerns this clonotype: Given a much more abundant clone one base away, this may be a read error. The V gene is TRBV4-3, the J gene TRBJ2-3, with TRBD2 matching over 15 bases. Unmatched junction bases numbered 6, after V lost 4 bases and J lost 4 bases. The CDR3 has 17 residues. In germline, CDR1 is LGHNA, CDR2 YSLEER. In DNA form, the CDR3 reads TGCGCCAGCAGCCCGGGACTAGCGGGGGGCGACCCAGATACGCAGTATTTT. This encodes CASSPGLAGGDPDTQYF.

In nucleotides, the CDR3 is TGTGCCAGCAGCTTGGATGGGATAGGGGACGCAGGAAACACCATATATTTT. Translation gives CASSLDGIGDAGNTIYF. The rearrangement links TRBV5-6 to TRBJ1-3; D is possibly TRBD1 (5 bases). This CDR3 region has 17 residues. The V end was cut by 0 bases, the J end by 4 bases, with 17 bases between. CDR1 and CDR2 from the germline V gene are SGHDT and YYEEEE.

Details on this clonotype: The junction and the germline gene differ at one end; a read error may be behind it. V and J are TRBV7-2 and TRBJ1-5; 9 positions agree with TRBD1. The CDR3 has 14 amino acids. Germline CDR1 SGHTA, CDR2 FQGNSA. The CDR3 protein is CASSPDRGNQPKHF. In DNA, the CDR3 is TGTGCCAGCAGTCCGGACAGGGGCAATCAGCCCAAGCATTTT. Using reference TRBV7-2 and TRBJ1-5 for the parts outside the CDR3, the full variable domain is GAGVSQSPSNKVTEKGKDVELRCDPISGHTALYWYRQSLGQGLEFLIYFQGNSAPDKSGLPSDRFSAERTGGSVSTLTIQRTQQEDSAVYLCASSPDRGNQPKHFGDGTRLSIL.

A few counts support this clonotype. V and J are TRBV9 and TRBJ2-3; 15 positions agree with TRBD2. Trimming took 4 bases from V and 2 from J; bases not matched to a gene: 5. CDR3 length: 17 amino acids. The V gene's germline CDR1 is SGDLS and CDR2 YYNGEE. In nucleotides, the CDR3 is TGTGCCAGCAGCAGGACTAGCGGGGGGGCCCTCACAGATACGCAGTATTTT. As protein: CASSRTSGGALTDTQYF.